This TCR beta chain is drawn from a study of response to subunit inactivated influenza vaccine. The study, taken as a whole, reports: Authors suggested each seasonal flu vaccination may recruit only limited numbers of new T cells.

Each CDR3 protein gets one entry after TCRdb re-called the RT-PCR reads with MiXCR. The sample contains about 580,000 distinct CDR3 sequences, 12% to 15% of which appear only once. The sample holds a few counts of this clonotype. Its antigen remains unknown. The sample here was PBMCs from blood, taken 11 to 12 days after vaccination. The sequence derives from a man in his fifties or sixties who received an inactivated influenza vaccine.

The CDR3 DNA follows: TGTGCCAGCAGCTTAAACCCGACAGGGTCAACTAATGAAAAACTGTTTTTT. The encoded protein is CASSLNPTGSTNEKLFF. The chain links TRBV7-2 to TRBJ1-4; the match to TRBD1 covers 7 bases. V lost 2 bases and J lost 0; bases outside the gene matches: 6. The CDR3 is 17 amino acids. Germline V gene lookup returns CDR1 SGHTA and CDR2 FQGNSA.